This T cell receptor (beta chain) derives from a study of T cell responses to AZD1222 COVID-19 vaccine. The table came from immunoSEQ multiplex PCR; TCRdb's copy has only in-frame clones and leaves some out. The data contain around 130,000 clones, 70% to 90% of them singletons. This CDR3 is built from 15 residues. The germline V gene encodes CDR1 SEHNR and CDR2 FQNEAQ (reference sequence). Deletions cut 5 bases from V and 3 bases from J, with 14 bases between. General study points: Among those given AZD1222, only five to seven were seropositive at baseline. In a largely white British group with more females than males, clonal diversity was possibly underestimated.

This clone was picked up one time. What it binds is unknown. This chain links TRBV7-9 with TRBJ1-5; D is uncertain. Sequencing used peripheral blood, obtained on day 0 of AZD1222 vaccination. This TCR was recovered from an adult in good health. The CDR3 loop reads CASSPESGPNQPQHF. The CDR3 nucleotides are TGTGCCAGCAGCCCGGAGTCTGGGCCCAATCAGCCCCAGCATTTT.